Each of the 24 T cell receptor beta chains below was sequenced from the same sample in a study of T cell responses to AZD1222 COVID-19 vaccine (dated by TCRdb to 2020 to 2023). Library prep was done by the immunoSEQ multiplex PCR assay. The source is immuneACCESS, and TCRdb retained only in-frame sequences with V and J called. Part of the clones is not carried over; for the studies checked, unresolved V genes explain less than half of this, and the remainder is unexplained. The sample table shows around 160,000 clones, and 90% to 95% are seen once. The top ten clones comprise 0.6% to 0.7% of the sample. Taken with the paper, the label for time point translates to: baseline before first vaccination. The material was peripheral blood, obtained on day 0 of AZD1222 vaccination. The receptor set was obtained from an adult in good health.

J is TRBJ2-1 and V is TRBV3-1 (or the pseudogene TRBV3-2); D unresolved. Germline V CDR1 and CDR2: LGHDT, YNNKEL (reference sequence). This CDR3 is 13 amino acids long. Between the trimmed V and J ends, which lost 0 bases and 5 bases, there was a span of 5 bases. The CDR3 DNA is TGTGCCAGCAGCCAAGATTCAAACAATGAGCAGTTCTTC. Translating gives CASSQDSNNEQFF.

The DNA of the CDR3 is TGTGCCAGCAGTTCTGACACCTTCTACGAGCAGTACTTC. This gives the protein CASSSDTFYEQYF. This rearrangement joins TRBV12-3 or TRBV12-4 to TRBJ2-7; D gene unclear. V was clipped by 4 bases and J by 3 bases, with 10 bases between them. This CDR3 is 13 amino acids long.

The chain carries TRBV30 and TRBJ2-1; 9 bases map to TRBD1. Germline loops: CDR1 GTSNPN, CDR2 SVGIG (reference sequence). The ends lost 2 bases at V and 8 bases at J; junction bases unmatched: 10. The CDR3 runs 15 residues. The CDR3 DNA reads TGTGCCTGGAGTCTACCGGGACAGGGTAACCATGAGCAGTTCTTC. Its translation: CAWSLPGQGNHEQFF.

CDR3 DNA sequence: TGTGCCAGCAGCTTGAGTCCTGGGACAGTTTACGAGCAGTACTTC. This gives the protein CASSLSPGTVYEQYF. The V gene is TRBV5-5, the J gene TRBJ2-7, with 7 bases matching TRBD1. Per the germline V gene, CDR1 is SGHKS and CDR2 is YYEKEE (reference sequence). Trimming cost V 1 base and J 4 bases; bases outside gene matches: 8. The CDR3 has 15 amino acids.

The genes are TRBV12-3 or TRBV12-4 and TRBJ1-5; D is uncertain. This CDR3 has 13 amino acids. Trimming pared 2 bases from V and 2 bases from J, leaving 4 bases between. CDR3 sequence reads: CASSLQGNQPQHF. Written as DNA, the CDR3 is TGTGCCAGCAGTTTACAGGGCAATCAGCCCCAGCATTTT.

The V call is TRBV19, the J call TRBJ1-1, with 7 bases that match TRBD1. Trimming took 2 bases from V and 4 from J; bases not matched to a gene: 10. This CDR3 spans 16 amino acids. Germline loops: CDR1 LNHDA, CDR2 SQIVND (reference sequence). Here the CDR3 reads CASSIRQGRVGTEAFF. CDR3 nucleotide sequence: TGTGCCAGTAGTATAAGACAGGGTCGGGTGGGCACTGAAGCTTTCTTT.

This clone was seen just once. The chain uses TRBV3-1 (or the pseudogene TRBV3-2) and TRBJ1-3; no reliable D call. CDR3 size: 15 residues. CDR1 is LGHDT and CDR2 is YNNKEL in the germline V gene (reference sequence). Trimming cost V 0 bases and J 1 base, with 7 bases left between them. The CDR3 loop is CASSQDIESGNTIYF. CDR3 DNA sequence: TGTGCCAGCAGCCAAGATATAGAATCTGGAAACACCATATATTTT.

The chain links TRBV11-3 to TRBJ2-3, with 14 bases fitting TRBD2. Germline lookup yields CDR1 SGHNT and CDR2 YENEEA. V was pared by 0 bases and J by 5 bases, with 4 bases of the junction left unmatched. The CDR3 length is 17 residues. In DNA form, the CDR3 reads TGTGCCAGCAGCTTAGAGGGACTAGCGGGAGCCAGAGATACGCAGTATTTT. Translated: CASSLEGLAGARDTQYF.

The rearrangement joins TRBV5-1 to TRBJ1-1; 11 bases are a match to TRBD1. This CDR3 comprises 16 residues. Per germline, CDR1 SGHRS and CDR2 YFSETQ. Germline trimming cut 3 bases from V and 4 bases from J; bases unmatched to any gene: 8. This chain's CDR3 is CASSWDRGSILTEAFF. CDR3 DNA sequence: TGCGCCAGCAGCTGGGACAGGGGGAGTATCCTCACTGAAGCTTTCTTT.

The genes are TRBV18 and TRBJ1-6; D is unclear. The germline V gene has CDR1 KGHSH and CDR2 LQKENI. V lost 4 bases, J lost 4 bases, and 14 bases lay in between. CDR3 size: 16 residues. The DNA for the CDR3 is TGTGCCAGCTCACTATCTGTCTCCGCATATAATTCACCCCTCCACTTT. Translation: CASSLSVSAYNSPLHF.

The chain joins TRBV19 to TRBJ1-1, with D possibly TRBD1 on 6 matching bases. The CDR3 totals 14 residues. The germline V gene encodes CDR1 LNHDA and CDR2 SQIVND (reference sequence). The V end was cut by 6 bases, the J end by 3 bases, with 14 bases between. CDR3 nucleotide sequence: TGTGCCAGTAGATTACAGGGAGGGGACACTGAAGCTTTCTTT. It is translated as CASRLQGGDTEAFF.

For the CDR3, the DNA is TGTGCCAGCAGTGGAGCCTGGGCATTCGGGGAAAAACTGTTTTTT. It is translated as CASSGAWAFGEKLFF. The gene calls are TRBV6-1 and TRBJ1-4; D uncertain. Germline V gene lookup returns CDR1 MNHNS and CDR2 SASEGT. The CDR3 sequence is 15 residues long. The V end lost 4 bases, the J end lost 8 bases, and 17 bases lay between the germline ends.

The sample holds a few counts of this clone. V and J are TRBV7-2 and TRBJ2-7, with D perhaps TRBD1 or TRBD2 (5 bases each). Germline loops: CDR1 SGHTA, CDR2 FQGNSA. V gave up 4 bases and J gave up 6 bases, with 7 bases separating them. The length of the CDR3 is 11 residues. CDR3 region: CASSSRGEQYF. The DNA of the CDR3 is TGTGCCAGCAGCTCGAGGGGCGAGCAGTACTTC.

The chain uses TRBV10-3 and TRBJ2-6; TRBD1 might be the D (5 bases). Germline V gene lookup returns CDR1 ENHRY and CDR2 SYGVKD. The CDR3 spans 13 residues. Trimming removed 9 bases at V and 4 bases at J, with 10 bases between. The chain's CDR3 is CAMQGGGANVLTF. In nucleotides, the CDR3 is TGTGCCATGCAGGGTGGCGGGGCCAACGTCCTGACTTTC.

This chain connects TRBV29-1 to TRBJ2-2, with 13 bases that match TRBD2. After removal of 2 bases from V and 7 bases from J, the junction contained 1 base not matched to a gene. This CDR3 region has 14 residues. Per germline, CDR1 SQVTM and CDR2 ANQGSEA. Written as DNA, the CDR3 is TGCAGCGTTGAAACTAGCGGGAGGGACGGGGAGCTGTTTTTT. It yields the protein CSVETSGRDGELFF.

The count of this clone is one. The V call is TRBV28, the J call TRBJ2-1, with D unresolved. This CDR3 spans 14 amino acids. Trimming stripped 7 bases from V and 8 bases from J, with 18 bases between. Germline V gene sequence: CDR1 MDHEN, CDR2 SYDVKM. The CDR3 is CASKNSVLRDEQFF. The CDR3 DNA is TGTGCCAGCAAAAACTCTGTACTTCGGGATGAGCAGTTCTTC.

CDR3 bases: TGTGCCAGCAGCACCCTAACAGGGATTTCTCAGCCCCAGCATTTT. As protein: CASSTLTGISQPQHF. This sequence joins TRBV5-5 and TRBJ1-5; weak D call: TRBD1 (6 bases). The CDR3 runs 15 residues. Germline CDR1 and CDR2: SGHKS and YYEKEE (reference sequence). V lost 4 bases, J lost 6 bases, and 17 bases lay in between.

In its sample, this clone was seen once. This chain links TRBV4-1 with TRBJ2-6, with D uncertain. This CDR3 has 15 residues. Trimming removed 2 bases at V and 0 bases at J, with 5 bases between. The V gene's germline CDR1 is MGHRA and CDR2 YSYEKL. CDR3 coding DNA: TGCGCCAGCAGCCAACAGATCTCTGGGGCCAACGTCCTGACTTTC. Its protein is CASSQQISGANVLTF.

The chain uses TRBV11-3 and TRBJ2-7; no clear D gene. CDR1 and CDR2 from the germline V gene are SGHNT and YENEEA. The CDR3 runs 13 residues. Trimming left V 3 bases short and J 3 bases short, with 9 bases between. The CDR3 DNA is TGTGCCAGCAGCTTGAACAGAAACTACGAGCAGTACTTC. It yields the protein CASSLNRNYEQYF.

The V and J genes are TRBV6-2 or TRBV6-3 and TRBJ1-6; no clear D gene. This CDR3 spans 14 amino acids. Germline V gene sequence: CDR1 MNHEY, CDR2 SVGEGT. The V and J ends lost 0 bases and 11 bases respectively, with 11 bases between them. The CDR3 DNA reads TGTGCCAGCAGTTACTCGGGTCACGCGGCACCCCTCCACTTT. Translated: CASSYSGHAAPLHF.

CDR3 sequence reads: CASGSTGDLGEKLFF. The CDR3 nucleotides are TGTGCCAGCGGGTCAACAGGGGATTTAGGTGAAAAACTGTTTTTT. This chain joins TRBV9 and TRBJ1-4; TRBD1 matches 7 bases. This CDR3 comprises 15 residues. Germline V lookup: CDR1 SGDLS, CDR2 YYNGEE. Trimming took 7 bases from V and 7 from J; bases not matched to a gene: 13.

The V call is TRBV19, the J call TRBJ2-3, with 8 nucleotides matching TRBD2. The germline V gene encodes CDR1 LNHDA and CDR2 SQIVND (reference sequence). V was pared by 5 bases and J by 4 bases, with 5 bases of the junction left unmatched. The CDR3 is 14 residues long. The CDR3: CASSSAGGADTQYF. Written as DNA, the CDR3 is TGTGCCAGTAGTTCGGCGGGAGGCGCAGATACGCAGTATTTT. The full variable domain, its missing parts supplied by reference TRBV19 and TRBJ2-3, is DGGITQSPKYLFRKEGQNVTLSCEQNLNHDAMYWYRQDPGQGLRLIYYSQIVNDFQKGDIAEGYSVSREKKESFPLTVTSAQKNPTAFYLCASSSAGGADTQYFGPGTRLTVL.

This clone has more than one count but fewer than ten. This rearrangement joins TRBV6-5 to TRBJ2-2; D unresolved. Germline CDR1 and CDR2: MNHEY and SVGAGI. Deletions cut 0 bases from V and 0 bases from J, with 8 bases between. There are 16 residues in the CDR3. The CDR3 protein is CASSYSRRSNTGELFF. The CDR3 nucleotides read TGTGCCAGCAGTTACTCGAGGAGATCGAACACCGGGGAGCTGTTTTTT.

The V gene is TRBV7-9, the J gene TRBJ1-1; D gene unclear. Germline lookup yields CDR1 SEHNR and CDR2 FQNEAQ (reference sequence). The CDR3 is 12 amino acids. Trimming shortened V by 5 bases and J by 4 bases, and 8 bases separated the two germline ends. The CDR3 protein is CASSPRSTEAFF. CDR3 DNA sequence: TGTGCCAGCAGCCCCCGGAGCACTGAAGCTTTCTTT.